A selection of T cell receptor beta chains follows, all from one sample in a study of OX40 agonist ivuxolimab in advanced cancers. TCRdb's copy holds only in-frame clones and misses some; the assay was immunoSEQ multiplex PCR. This sample has under 85,000 clones, with over 90% found just once. Sequencing used CD4+ or CD8+ T cells sorted from blood, obtained in a trial of the OX40 agonist ivuxolimab. These receptors all stem from an adult with an advanced solid tumor such as melanoma, head and neck, liver or kidney cancer. CDR3s include the opening cysteine and the closing phenylalanine or tryptophan. A D gene is named only where the DNA matches it firmly. The size entry is marked missing in some rows and otherwise reads once, few, many or a size class.

J gene	clone size	V gene	D gene	CDR3 DNA	CDR3 protein
TRBJ2-6	.	TRBV7-2	.	TGTGCCAGCATTGGACGCTACTCTGGGGCCAACGTCCTGACTTTC	CASIGRYSGANVLTF
TRBJ1-2	.	TRBV2	.	TGTGCCAGCAGTGAATGGACTGGAGCTAACTATGGCTACACCTTC	CASSEWTGANYGYTF
TRBJ2-7	.	TRBV10-1	TRBD1	TGCGCCAGCAGACCGGGACAGGGGTCCTACGAGCAGTACTTC	CASRPGQGSYEQYF
TRBJ1-4	once	TRBV6-1	.	TGTGCCAGCAGTGAACGGGGGGCCCGTGAAAAACTGTTTTTT	CASSERGAREKLFF
TRBJ1-1	.	TRBV19	.	TGTGCCAGTAGTACTACTATCCGGGAGGAAGCTTTCTTT	CASSTTIREEAFF
TRBJ2-7	.	TRBV5-6	.	TGTGCCAGCAGCTTCTACGGCTACGAGCAGTACTTC	CASSFYGYEQYF
TRBJ2-7	.	TRBV5-1	.	TGCGCCAGCAGCTTGGAGCCAGGAAATTCCTACGAGCAGTACTTC	CASSLEPGNSYEQYF
TRBJ1-5	.	TRBV7-8	.	TGTGCCAGCAGCCCCGAAAATCAGCCCCAGCATTTT	CASSPENQPQHF
TRBJ2-3	once	TRBV9	.	TGTGCCAGCAGCGTCCAGGGTCATACGCAGTATTTT	CASSVQGHTQYF
TRBJ2-1	.	TRBV2	.	TGTGCCAGCATGGCGAATGAGCAGTTCTTC	CASMANEQFF
TRBJ1-4	.	TRBV10-3	.	TGTGCCATCAGGGGGTGGACTAATGAAAAACTGTTTTTT	CAIRGWTNEKLFF
TRBJ1-2	once	TRBV27	.	TGTGCCAGCAGTTTTGGGGGCGGCTATGGCTACACCTTC	CASSFGGGYGYTF
TRBJ1-2	.	TRBV2	.	TGTGCCAGCCGCTGGGGGGGGCGGGAGAGTGGCTACACCTTC	CASRWGGRESGYTF
TRBJ1-1	.	TRBV2	.	TGTGCCAGCAGCCAATTGGGACAGAACACTGAAGCTTTCTTT	CASSQLGQNTEAFF
TRBJ2-7	.	TRBV7-2	TRBD2	TGTGCCAGCAGCTTAGAAGCTAGCGGGGGGTTGGAGCAGTACTTC	CASSLEASGGLEQYF
TRBJ2-7	.	TRBV5-1	.	TGCGCCAGCAGCTATGGGGGGGGCGCCACCCAAGGCCCCTACGAGCAGTACTTC	CASSYGGGATQGPYEQYF
TRBJ1-1	.	TRBV27	.	TGTGCCAGCAGGCCGGACGGAGGCACTGAAGCTTTCTTT	CASRPDGGTEAFF
TRBJ2-2	.	TRBV12-5	.	TGTGCTAGTGCCTCATCGGAGGGGGTAACCGGGGAGCTGTTTTTT	CASASSEGVTGELFF
TRBJ2-3	.	TRBV7-9	.	TGTGCCAGCAGCTTAGGCGGGACTAGCACAGATACGCAGTATTTT	CASSLGGTSTDTQYF
TRBJ2-7	.	TRBV4-1	TRBD2	TGCGCCAGCAGCCAATCCACCCTTTTGAGCGGGAGCGACGAGCAGTACTTC	CASSQSTLLSGSDEQYF
TRBJ2-5	few	TRBV6-6	.	TGTGCCAGCAGGGACAACCAAGAGACCCAGTACTTC	CASRDNQETQYF
TRBJ1-2	.	TRBV9	.	TGTGCCAGCACCTCAAACTATGGCTACACCTTC	CASTSNYGYTF